Below, one TCR beta chain is given with its context. The junction had 2 bases not matched to a gene; V was cut back by 0 bases and J by 7 bases. The CDR3 length is 15 residues. Looked up from germline, CDR1 is SGHNT and CDR2 is YYREEE (reference sequence). These data come from a study of blood T cell repertoires in COVID-19. Study in general: There were acute and convalescent COVID-19 samples, and they came from the United States, Italy and Spain. The cDNA or gDNA used as material had been derived from T cells, B-cell-depleted T cells, or PBMCs.

Methods used by the authors: Nucleated cell number was recorded as an estimate derived from reference gene primer amplification. Produced via immunoSEQ multiplex PCR; TCRdb's table is partial and in-frame only. V, J and clone size were drawn from that table, and D and trimming were deduced from the DNA. In the table there are 80,000 to 95,000 clones, roughly 80% of which are singletons. The sequence was obtained from an older man with active or convalescent COVID-19. The chain carries TRBV5-4 and TRBJ1-6; 9 nucleotides align to TRBD1. What was sequenced was peripheral blood. The CDR3 nucleotides are TGTGCCAGCAGCTTGGAGGACAGGGGAAATTCACCCCTCCACTTT. Protein: CASSLEDRGNSPLHF.